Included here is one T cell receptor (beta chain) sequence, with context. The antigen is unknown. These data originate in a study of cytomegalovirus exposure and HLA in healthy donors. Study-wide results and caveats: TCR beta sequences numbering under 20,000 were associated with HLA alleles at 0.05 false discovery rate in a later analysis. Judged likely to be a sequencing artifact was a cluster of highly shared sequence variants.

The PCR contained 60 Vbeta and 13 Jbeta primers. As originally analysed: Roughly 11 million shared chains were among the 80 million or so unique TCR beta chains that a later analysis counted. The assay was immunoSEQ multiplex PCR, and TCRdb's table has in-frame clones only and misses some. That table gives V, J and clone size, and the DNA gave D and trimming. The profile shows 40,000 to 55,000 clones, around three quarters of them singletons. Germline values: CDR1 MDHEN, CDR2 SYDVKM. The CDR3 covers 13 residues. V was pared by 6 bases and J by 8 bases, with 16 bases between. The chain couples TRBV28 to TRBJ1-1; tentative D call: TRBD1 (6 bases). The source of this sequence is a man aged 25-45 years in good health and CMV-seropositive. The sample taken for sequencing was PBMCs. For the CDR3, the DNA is TGTGCCAGCAGCACCACAGGGTATTCCGAAGCTTTCTTT. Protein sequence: CASSTTGYSEAFF. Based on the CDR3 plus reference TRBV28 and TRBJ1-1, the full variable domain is DVKVTQSSRYLVKRTGEKVFLECVQDMDHENMFWYRQDPGLGLRLIYFSYDVKMKEKGDIPEGYSVSREKKERFSLILESASTNQTSMYLCASSTTGYSEAFFGQGTRLTVV.